These 12 T cell receptor beta chains were sequenced from one sample in a study of CD8 T cells in ankylosing spondylitis. TCRdb reprocessed the 5' RACE reads via MiXCR and lists one record per CDR3 protein. The repertoire holds 200,000 or so distinct CDR3 sequences, with 15% to 20% as singletons. The specimen was blood, either unsorted or a sorted T cell fraction (not recorded which). The receptors were gathered from a male donor aged 5-29 years with ankylosing spondylitis or in good health (not recorded which).

This clonotype was found many times. At one end, the junction sequence differs from germline, possibly due to a read error. V gene TRBV5-4 combines with J gene TRBJ2-1, with TRBD1 as a possible D gene (6 bases). CDR3 size: 14 residues. CDR1 is SGHNT, CDR2 YYREEE, per germline (reference sequence). Written as DNA, the CDR3 is TGTGCCAGCAGTTTGGCGGACAGATACAATGAGCAGTTCTTC. Its translation is CASSLADRYNEQFF.

This clonotype came up many times. At one of its ends the junction is not consistent with the germline gene, which may arise from a read error. This chain connects TRBV27 to TRBJ2-2; D is unresolved. CDR1 MNHEY and CDR2 SMNVEV come from the germline V gene (reference sequence). The CDR3 consists of 11 residues. Here the CDR3 reads CASRLSGELFF. Written as DNA, the CDR3 is TGTGCCAGCAGGTTATCCGGGGAGCTGTTTTTT.

CDR3 residues: CASSFGSGNTIYF. In DNA form, the CDR3 reads TGTGCCAGCAGTTTCGGCAGTGGAAACACCATATATTTT. This chain links TRBV12-3 or TRBV12-4 with TRBJ1-3, with no clear D. Deletions cut 3 bases from V and 3 bases from J, with 6 bases between. This CDR3 spans 13 amino acids.

This clonotype was observed many times. The gene calls are TRBV5-1 and TRBJ2-5, with D uncertain. The V gene's germline CDR1 is SGHRS and CDR2 YFSETQ. CDR3 length: 16 amino acids. Trimming left V 1 base short and J 1 base short, with 14 bases between. CDR3 nucleotides: TGCGCCAGCAGCTTGAATTCCCCGACACTCCAAGAGACCCAGTACTTC. The encoded protein is CASSLNSPTLQETQYF.

This clonotype appeared a single time. This chain uses TRBV6-6 with TRBJ1-1, with 8 bases that match TRBD1. CDR1 MNHNY and CDR2 SVGAGI come from the germline V gene (reference sequence). The ends lost 2 bases at V and 1 base at J; junction bases unmatched: 0. CDR3 length: 14 amino acids. Here the CDR3 reads CASSYDRGNTEAFF. The CDR3 nucleotides are TGTGCCAGCAGTTACGACAGGGGGAACACTGAAGCTTTCTTT.

This clonotype has at least ten counts. This chain joins TRBV20-1 and TRBJ2-7, with a tentative D call TRBD2 (6 bases). Trimming stripped 3 bases from V and 0 bases from J, with 9 bases between. Germline-derived CDR1 and CDR2 are DFQATT and SNEGSKA (reference sequence). CDR3 length: 13 residues. In DNA, the CDR3 is TGCAGTGCTAGTGACGGGAGCTCCTACGAGCAGTACTTC. Amino acids: CSASDGSSYEQYF.

This clonotype was seen many times. The CDR3 region is CASSQVDSGSNTGELFF. CDR3 DNA sequence: TGCGCCAGCAGCCAAGTTGATAGCGGGTCGAACACCGGGGAGCTGTTTTTT. The chain has TRBV4-1 and TRBJ2-2, with 7 nucleotides matching TRBD2. The length of the CDR3 is 17 residues. With 1 base clipped from V and 0 bases from J, the junction kept 5 bases outside the gene matches. Germline CDR1 and CDR2: MGHRA and YSYEKL.

This clonotype showed up many times. The CDR3 loop reads CAISGPGAGEKLFF. The CDR3 bases are TGTGCCATCAGTGGTCCGGGGGCCGGCGAAAAACTGTTTTTT. The rearrangement joins TRBV10-3 to TRBJ1-4; TRBD1 is a possible D gene (6 bases). V was pared by 4 bases and J by 8 bases, with 14 bases between. CDR1 and CDR2 (germline): ENHRY, SYGVKD. The CDR3 length is 14 residues.

This clonotype was seen many times. The V gene is TRBV12-3 or TRBV12-4, the J gene TRBJ1-5, with D uncertain. The CDR3 contains 17 residues. The germline V and J ends were trimmed by 3 bases and 0 bases, with 15 bases remaining between them. The CDR3 region has the DNA TGTGCCAGCAGTTTTCCGGACGGTGATATTAGCAATCAGCCCCAGCATTTT. Protein sequence: CASSFPDGDISNQPQHF.

This clonotype has a count of ten or more. J is TRBJ2-3 and V is TRBV12-3 or TRBV12-4; TRBD2 aligns across 7 bases. The V and J ends lost 6 bases and 0 bases, in that order; junction bases with no gene match: 6. The CDR3 totals 15 residues. The CDR3 DNA reads TGTGCCAGCAGGCAGACTAGCAGTAGCACAGATACGCAGTATTTT. Translating it yields CASRQTSSSTDTQYF.

This clonotype occurred many times. The rearrangement uses TRBV5-1 and TRBJ1-1, with a weak D call TRBD1 (5 bases). The CDR3 has 17 amino acids. The germline gives CDR1 SGHRS, CDR2 YFSETQ. V was cut by 2 bases and J by 4 bases, with 21 bases left in between. CDR3 bases: TGCGCCAGCAGCTTTTCCCCCTCCCCCTCAACAGGCACTGAAGCTTTCTTT. Residues: CASSFSPSPSTGTEAFF.

This clonotype was seen many times. The J gene is TRBJ2-3, the V gene TRBV27; 11 positions match TRBD2. Germline CDR1 MNHEY, CDR2 SMNVEV (reference sequence). V shed 7 bases, J shed 6 bases, and the junction held 18 bases outside the gene matches. The CDR3 extends over 18 amino acids. Here the CDR3 reads CASTRLAGGSLGADTQYF. Here the CDR3 DNA reads TGTGCCAGCACTCGGCTAGCGGGAGGTAGTTTGGGTGCGGATACGCAGTATTTT.